These T cell receptor beta chains were read from a single sample in a study of T cell changes during pregnancy in multiple sclerosis. TCRdb's copy holds only in-frame clones and misses some; the assay was immunoSEQ multiplex PCR. This table holds about 70,000 clones, about 95% found once. This specimen consisted of peripheral blood, obtained in the third trimester of pregnancy. The receptors come from a female donor with multiple sclerosis, enrolled in a pregnancy study. Each CDR3 is given with its conserved first and last residue. The D gene is left open where the match is weak. Clone size is shown for a subset of rows, as once, few, many or a class of expanded clone.

J gene: TRBJ2-5
V gene: TRBV11-2
clone size: .
D gene: .
CDR3 DNA: TGTGCCAGCAGCTTAGGCAGGGGCTGGTTGGAGACCCAGTACTTC
CDR3 protein: CASSLGRGWLETQYF

J gene: TRBJ2-7
V gene: TRBV5-1
clone size: .
D gene: .
CDR3 DNA: TGCGCCAGCAGAAAAGTAGGGGCTTACGAGCAGTACTTC
CDR3 protein: CASRKVGAYEQYF

J gene: TRBJ1-4
V gene: TRBV6-5
clone size: .
D gene: .
CDR3 DNA: TGTGCCAGCAGCAGAAGGGGATTGGAAAAACTGTTTTTT
CDR3 protein: CASSRRGLEKLFF

J gene: TRBJ1-3
V gene: TRBV5-4
clone size: once
D gene: .
CDR3 DNA: TGTGCCAGCAATTCAGCGGGGGGGTCGTCTGGAAACACCATATATTTT
CDR3 protein: CASNSAGGSSGNTIYF

J gene: TRBJ2-3
V gene: TRBV6-5
clone size: .
D gene: TRBD2
CDR3 DNA: TGTGCCAGCAGGGGACTAGCGGGGCGGACAGATACGCAGTATTTT
CDR3 protein: CASRGLAGRTDTQYF

J gene: TRBJ1-5
V gene: TRBV15
clone size: .
D gene: .
CDR3 DNA: TGTGCCACCAGCAGAGAAGCGGGGTCTGACAATCAGCCCCAGCATTTT
CDR3 protein: CATSREAGSDNQPQHF

J gene: TRBJ2-3
V gene: TRBV27
clone size: .
D gene: TRBD1
CDR3 DNA: TGTGCCAGCAGTTGGTTGGGACAGGCAGCAGATACGCAGTATTTT
CDR3 protein: CASSWLGQAADTQYF

J gene: TRBJ2-1
V gene: TRBV7-2
clone size: .
D gene: TRBD2
CDR3 DNA: TGTGCCAGCAGCTATTGGACTAGCGGCGGCAATGAGCAGTTCTTC
CDR3 protein: CASSYWTSGGNEQFF

J gene: TRBJ1-1
V gene: TRBV29-1
clone size: once
D gene: TRBD1
CDR3 DNA: TGCAGCGTTGCGGACAGGGGGCCTGAAGCTTTCTTT
CDR3 protein: CSVADRGPEAFF

J gene: TRBJ2-7
V gene: TRBV11-2
clone size: .
D gene: TRBD2
CDR3 DNA: TGTGCCAGCAGGGTGGGACTAGCGAGCAACGAGCAGTACTTC
CDR3 protein: CASRVGLASNEQYF

J gene: TRBJ2-1
V gene: TRBV7-8
clone size: .
D gene: .
CDR3 DNA: TGTGCCAGCAGCTTAGGCGGCCGCCCAAGGCAGTTCTTC
CDR3 protein: CASSLGGRPRQFF

J gene: TRBJ2-2
V gene: TRBV5-4
clone size: once
D gene: TRBD1
CDR3 DNA: TGTGCCAGCAGTCGGGACAGGGGTAACGCCGGGGAGCTGTTTTTT
CDR3 protein: CASSRDRGNAGELFF

J gene: TRBJ1-4
V gene: TRBV11-2
clone size: .
D gene: .
CDR3 DNA: TGTGCCAGCAGCTTTTCTACGGGAAGGGAAAAACTGTTTTTT
CDR3 protein: CASSFSTGREKLFF

J gene: TRBJ1-5
V gene: TRBV6-6
clone size: .
D gene: .
CDR3 DNA: TGTGCCAGCAGCACGTCAGAGCCCCAGCATTTT
CDR3 protein: CASSTSEPQHF

J gene: TRBJ2-1
V gene: TRBV11-3
clone size: .
D gene: TRBD2
CDR3 DNA: TGTGCCAGCAGCCCTCGCCGGGCGGGGGGGCAAAATGAGCAGTTCTTC
CDR3 protein: CASSPRRAGGQNEQFF

J gene: TRBJ2-7
V gene: TRBV6-5
clone size: .
D gene: TRBD1
CDR3 DNA: TGTGCCAGTGCGAACCGGGACAGGGCCGCCTACGAGCAGTACTTC
CDR3 protein: CASANRDRAAYEQYF

J gene: TRBJ2-3
V gene: TRBV12-5
clone size: .
D gene: TRBD2
CDR3 DNA: TGTGCTAGTGGTTTGACTAGCGGGCGTGCCAATACGCAGTATTTT
CDR3 protein: CASGLTSGRANTQYF

J gene: TRBJ2-1
V gene: TRBV5-5
clone size: .
D gene: .
CDR3 DNA: TGTGCCAGCAGCTTATACTCCTACAATGAGCAGTTCTTC
CDR3 protein: CASSLYSYNEQFF

J gene: TRBJ2-1
V gene: TRBV11-2
clone size: once
D gene: TRBD2
CDR3 DNA: TGTGCCAGCTTGCCTGGACTAGCGGGGTACAATGAGCAGTTCTTC
CDR3 protein: CASLPGLAGYNEQFF

J gene: TRBJ1-1
V gene: TRBV18
clone size: .
D gene: .
CDR3 DNA: TGTGCCAGCTCACGGCAGGGTACAGACACTGAAGCTTTCTTT
CDR3 protein: CASSRQGTDTEAFF

J gene: TRBJ2-7
V gene: TRBV7-9
clone size: once
D gene: TRBD1
CDR3 DNA: TGTGCCAGCAGCTTCGGGACAGGCCTCTACGAGCAGTACTTC
CDR3 protein: CASSFGTGLYEQYF

J gene: TRBJ1-2
V gene: TRBV6-5
clone size: .
D gene: TRBD1
CDR3 DNA: TGTGCCAGCATCTCCGGGACAGGGCCTCTCTATGGCTACACCTTC
CDR3 protein: CASISGTGPLYGYTF

J gene: TRBJ2-7
V gene: TRBV4-1
clone size: once
D gene: .
CDR3 DNA: TGCGCCAGCAGCCAGGCGGGACGGGACTACGAGCAGTACTTC
CDR3 protein: CASSQAGRDYEQYF

J gene: TRBJ2-7
V gene: TRBV6-5
clone size: once
D gene: TRBD1
CDR3 DNA: TGTGCCAGCAGGGACTCGGGACAGGGGCCATGGGAGCAGTACTTC
CDR3 protein: CASRDSGQGPWEQYF

J gene: TRBJ2-1
V gene: TRBV6-6
clone size: .
D gene: TRBD1
CDR3 DNA: TGTGCCAGCATCCCAACCGGGACAGGCTCCATTAATGAGCAGTTCTTC
CDR3 protein: CASIPTGTGSINEQFF

J gene: TRBJ1-1
V gene: TRBV19
clone size: .
D gene: .
CDR3 DNA: TGTGCCAGTGTCCGGGGGGGAGCGAACACTGAAGCTTTCTTT
CDR3 protein: CASVRGGANTEAFF

J gene: TRBJ1-6
V gene: TRBV6-5
clone size: .
D gene: TRBD1
CDR3 DNA: TGTGCCAGCAGAACTACAGGGGACGCTAATTCACCCCTCCACTTT
CDR3 protein: CASRTTGDANSPLHF

J gene: TRBJ1-5
V gene: TRBV28
clone size: once
D gene: TRBD1
CDR3 DNA: TGTGCCAGCAGCCCGGACAGGGAAAAGCCCCAGCATTTT
CDR3 protein: CASSPDREKPQHF

J gene: TRBJ1-2
V gene: TRBV30
clone size: .
D gene: .
CDR3 DNA: TGTGCCTGGAGTACAGGGTTTCGCTACGGCTACACCTTC
CDR3 protein: CAWSTGFRYGYTF

J gene: TRBJ2-7
V gene: TRBV2
clone size: .
D gene: TRBD1
CDR3 DNA: TGTGCCTCCAGCGGAGCGACAGGGCCCAAGGTGCAGTACTTC
CDR3 protein: CASSGATGPKVQYF

J gene: TRBJ1-1
V gene: TRBV11-2
clone size: .
D gene: TRBD1
CDR3 DNA: TGTGCCAGCAGCGCCACAGGGGGCACTGAAGCTTTCTTT
CDR3 protein: CASSATGGTEAFF

J gene: TRBJ2-7
V gene: TRBV7-6
clone size: .
D gene: .
CDR3 DNA: TGTGCCAGCAGCTTTCTCGGTGCCTACGAGCAGTACTTC
CDR3 protein: CASSFLGAYEQYF

J gene: TRBJ1-1
V gene: TRBV6-5
clone size: .
D gene: .
CDR3 DNA: TGTGCCAGCAGTTCAACTCCAGGGAACACTGAAGCTTTCTTT
CDR3 protein: CASSSTPGNTEAFF

J gene: TRBJ2-1
V gene: TRBV4-3
clone size: .
D gene: TRBD1
CDR3 DNA: TGCGCCAGCAGCCCGGGACAGGGAGCGGACAATGAGCAGTTCTTC
CDR3 protein: CASSPGQGADNEQFF

J gene: TRBJ2-1
V gene: TRBV4-3
clone size: .
D gene: .
CDR3 DNA: TGCGCCAGCAGCCCCTCAGTAGGAGTGAGGGAGCAGTTCTTC
CDR3 protein: CASSPSVGVREQFF

J gene: TRBJ1-2
V gene: TRBV5-4
clone size: .
D gene: TRBD1
CDR3 DNA: TGTGCCAGCAGCCCAGGGACAGTCTATGGCTACACCTTC
CDR3 protein: CASSPGTVYGYTF

J gene: TRBJ1-2
V gene: TRBV5-6
clone size: .
D gene: .
CDR3 DNA: TGTGCCAGCATCATGGGAACTGGGGGGGGCGCGCTTTACACCTTC
CDR3 protein: CASIMGTGGGALYTF

J gene: TRBJ2-3
V gene: TRBV4-2
clone size: .
D gene: TRBD2
CDR3 DNA: TGTGCCAGCAGTCGGGCGGGGGGAAGCACAGATACGCAGTATTTT
CDR3 protein: CASSRAGGSTDTQYF

J gene: TRBJ2-5
V gene: TRBV6-5
clone size: .
D gene: TRBD1
CDR3 DNA: TGTGCCAGCAGTATGACAGGGGGGACACAAGAGACCCAGTACTTC
CDR3 protein: CASSMTGGTQETQYF

J gene: TRBJ1-2
V gene: TRBV28
clone size: .
D gene: .
CDR3 DNA: TGTGCCAGCAGTTCGAGGGTTGGGGGCTACACCTTC
CDR3 protein: CASSSRVGGYTF

J gene: TRBJ1-1
V gene: TRBV5-1
clone size: .
D gene: .
CDR3 DNA: TGCGCCAGCAGCTTGGCCGGACAGATGAACACTGAAGCTTTCTTT
CDR3 protein: CASSLAGQMNTEAFF

J gene: TRBJ1-3
V gene: TRBV2
clone size: .
D gene: .
CDR3 DNA: TGTGCCAGCAGGGGGGCGGAGCCCTCTGGAAACACCATATATTTT
CDR3 protein: CASRGAEPSGNTIYF

J gene: TRBJ2-5
V gene: TRBV9
clone size: .
D gene: .
CDR3 DNA: TGTGCCAGCACCCCTGGGCGGCGGGTTGAGACCCAGTACTTC
CDR3 protein: CASTPGRRVETQYF

J gene: TRBJ2-7
V gene: TRBV7-2
clone size: few
D gene: .
CDR3 DNA: TGTGCCAGCAGCCCCCGCTCCAGCTACGAGCAGTACTTC
CDR3 protein: CASSPRSSYEQYF

J gene: TRBJ1-1
V gene: TRBV7-3
clone size: few
D gene: .
CDR3 DNA: TGTGCCAGCAGCTTACAGGGTTGGGCTGAAGCTTTCTTT
CDR3 protein: CASSLQGWAEAFF

J gene: TRBJ2-1
V gene: TRBV4-2
clone size: .
D gene: .
CDR3 DNA: TGTGCCAGCAGCCCTCGGGGTTATGAGCAGTTCTTC
CDR3 protein: CASSPRGYEQFF